The TCR beta chain described here comes from a study of regulatory T cells in long-lasting Graves disease. In building TCR beta libraries, iRepertoire HTBI primers were used together with Arm-PCR of CDR3 regions. TCRdb ran MiXCR on the multiplex PCR reads and lists one entry per CDR3 protein. The table lists a few hundred thousand distinct CDR3 sequences, roughly 13% of them singletons. Regarding time point: newly diagnosed GD, antithyroid drugs for less than 3 months. TCR sequences were obtained from RNA taken from PBMCs. CDR1 MDHEN and CDR2 SYDVKM come from the germline V gene. V lost 7 bases and J lost 8, with 11 bases in between. The CDR3 sequence is 12 residues long. The sample holds many counts of this clonotype. The antigen remains unidentified. Study-wide findings and caveats: Favored gene segments in persistent disease were TRBV28, TRBJ1-2 and TRBJ2-5. Only peripheral blood was studied, not thyroid tissue.

The same data also went into a second study, on T cells in Graves' hyperthyroidism and ophthalmopathy. From that second work: These patients, aged 18 to 65, had recently diagnosed hyperthyroidism lasting under 2 months. First-round RT-PCR of the TCR CDR3 relied on the HTBI primer set.

The chain carries TRBV28 and TRBJ1-4; unclear D gene. Sequencing was performed on peripheral blood mononuclear cells (PBMCs), taken at new diagnosis, from a patient treated with antithyroid drugs. This clonotype was obtained from a man between 25 and 39 years old with Graves disease. The CDR3 here is CASNGEEEKLFF. In DNA form, the CDR3 reads TGTGCCAGCAATGGGGAGGAAGAAAAACTGTTTTTT. Complete variable domain (other parts from reference TRBV28 and TRBJ1-4): DVKVTQSSRYLVKRTGEKVFLECVQDMDHENMFWYRQDPGLGLRLIYFSYDVKMKEKGDIPEGYSVSREKKERFSLILESASTNQTSMYLCASNGEEEKLFFGSGTQLSVL.